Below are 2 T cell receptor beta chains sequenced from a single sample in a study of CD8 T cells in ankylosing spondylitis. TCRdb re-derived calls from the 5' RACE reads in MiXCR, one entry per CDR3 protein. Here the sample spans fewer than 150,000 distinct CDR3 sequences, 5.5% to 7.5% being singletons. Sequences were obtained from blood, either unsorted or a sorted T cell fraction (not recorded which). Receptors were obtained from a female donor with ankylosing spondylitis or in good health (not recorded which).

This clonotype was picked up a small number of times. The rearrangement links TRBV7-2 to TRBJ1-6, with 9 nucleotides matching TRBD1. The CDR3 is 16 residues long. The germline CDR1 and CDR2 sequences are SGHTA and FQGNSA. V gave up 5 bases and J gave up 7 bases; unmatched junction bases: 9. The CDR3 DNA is TGTGCCAGCAGCCTTGACCGACAGGGGGGCAATTCACCCCTCCACTTT. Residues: CASSLDRQGGNSPLHF.

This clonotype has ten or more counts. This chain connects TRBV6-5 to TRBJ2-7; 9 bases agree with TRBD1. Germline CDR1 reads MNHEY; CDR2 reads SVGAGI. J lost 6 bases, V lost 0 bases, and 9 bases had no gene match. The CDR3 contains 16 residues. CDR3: CASSYSPGTGSGEQYF. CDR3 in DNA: TGTGCCAGCAGTTACTCCCCCGGGACAGGGTCGGGCGAGCAGTACTTC.